The next 25 T cell receptor beta chains were all read from a single sample in a study of identical twins. TCRdb reanalysed the 5' RACE reads using MiXCR and keeps one entry per CDR3 protein. The sample carries hundreds of thousands of distinct CDR3 sequences, 15% to 20% recorded once. This same sample was also taken into another study, of T cells expressing NK-cell markers.

Material: PBMCs. The receptors originated from a woman in her late teens or twenties in good health.

This clonotype was detected a few times. The chain links TRBV5-5 to TRBJ2-1; the match to TRBD1 covers 7 bases. The V and J ends lost 4 bases and 4 bases, in that order; junction bases with no gene match: 11. The CDR3 length is 16 residues. Germline values: CDR1 SGHKS, CDR2 YYEKEE (reference sequence). Written as DNA, the CDR3 is TGTGCCAGCAGCCACAGGACAGGCCAAAGGTACAATGAGCAGTTCTTC. This gives the protein CASSHRTGQRYNEQFF.

V is TRBV20-1 and J is TRBJ1-2; weak D call: TRBD1 (5 bases). The length of the CDR3 is 12 residues. Germline V gives CDR1 DFQATT, CDR2 SNEGSKA (reference sequence). V lost 3 bases and J 7 bases, leaving 12 bases between the germline ends. The CDR3 protein is CSASPGGGGYTF. In DNA form, the CDR3 reads TGCAGTGCTAGTCCCGGGGGGGGTGGCTACACCTTC.

V and J are TRBV10-3 and TRBJ2-1; the match to TRBD2 covers 13 bases. The CDR3 runs 15 residues. V lost 4 bases and J lost 6; bases outside the gene matches: 3. Germline-derived CDR1 and CDR2 are ENHRY and SYGVKD. CDR3 loop: CAISVTSGGSNEQFF. DNA of the CDR3: TGTGCCATCAGTGTGACTAGCGGGGGGTCCAATGAGCAGTTCTTC.

This rearrangement joins TRBV12-3 or TRBV12-4 to TRBJ2-3; D possibly corresponds to TRBD2 (5 bases). This CDR3 comprises 17 residues. V was clipped by 2 bases and J by 1 base, with 16 bases between them. As DNA, the CDR3 is TGTGCCAGCAGTTTATTCACCCATCTAGCCCGCACAGATACGCAGTATTTT. Amino acids: CASSLFTHLARTDTQYF.

This clonotype has just one count. The genes are TRBV5-1 and TRBJ2-5; no clear D. There are 13 residues in the CDR3. Deletions cut 7 bases from V and 1 base from J, with 11 bases between. Germline values: CDR1 SGHRS, CDR2 YFSETQ. The CDR3 DNA reads TGCGCCAGCCATAGTACGGTCCAAGAGACCCAGTACTTC. Its protein is CASHSTVQETQYF.

This clonotype has only a few counts. V gene TRBV12-3 or TRBV12-4 combines with J gene TRBJ2-3, with D unclear. CDR3 length: 13 amino acids. The V end was cut by 4 bases, the J end by 6 bases, with 11 bases between. Written as DNA, the CDR3 is TGTGCCAGCAGTTCCACCTGGGCTGATACGCAGTATTTT. It encodes CASSSTWADTQYF.

The V gene is TRBV19, the J gene TRBJ2-2, with 11 positions matching TRBD2. This CDR3 is 15 amino acids long. Germline lookup yields CDR1 LNHDA and CDR2 SQIVND (reference sequence). V lost 3 bases to trimming and J lost 4 bases; unmatched junction nucleotides: 1. The CDR3 loop reads CASSILAGGTGELFF. As DNA, the CDR3 is TGTGCCAGTAGTATCCTAGCGGGAGGCACCGGGGAGCTGTTTTTT.

This clonotype was seen a handful of times. The chain recombines TRBV4-1 with TRBJ1-2; a weak D match, TRBD1 (5 bases). V was cut by 4 bases and J by 6 bases, with 15 bases left in between. Germline CDR1 reads MGHRA; CDR2 reads YSYEKL. This CDR3 is 14 amino acids long. The CDR3 nucleotides read TGCGCCAGCAGCCTGGGGCGGGAGGCACATGGCTACACCTTC. It translates to CASSLGREAHGYTF.

This chain links TRBV25-1 with TRBJ2-3; D may match TRBD1 or TRBD2 (5 bases each). The CDR3 extends over 17 amino acids. With 5 bases removed from V and 1 base from J, the gap between germline ends came to 19 bases. Germline loops: CDR1 MGHDK, CDR2 SYGVNS. Here the CDR3 reads CASSPGADSQRTDTQYF. For the CDR3, the DNA is TGTGCCAGCAGTCCCGGGGCCGACTCCCAGCGCACAGATACGCAGTATTTT. Full variable domain (remainder filled in from reference TRBV25-1 and TRBJ2-3): EADIYQTPRYLVIGTGKKITLECSQTMGHDKMYWYQQDPGMELHLIHYSYGVNSTEKGDLSSESTVSRIRTEHFPLTLESARPSHTSQYLCASSPGADSQRTDTQYFGPGTRLTVL.

V is TRBV4-3 and J is TRBJ1-2; D perhaps matches TRBD1 (6 bases). CDR3 length equals 15 residues. Germline V gives CDR1 LGHNA, CDR2 YSLEER. V dropped 2 bases and J dropped 4 bases, with 14 bases sitting between them. The CDR3 DNA sequence: TGCGCCAGCAGCCAACTAACCAGGGGTACCTATGGCTACACCTTC. Translating it yields CASSQLTRGTYGYTF.

This clonotype showed up just a few times. The chain couples TRBV15 to TRBJ1-2; 10 bases match TRBD1. The CDR3 consists of 14 residues. Looked up from germline, CDR1 is LNHNV and CDR2 is YYDKDF (reference sequence). The J segment lost 6 bases and the V segment lost 1 base, leaving 2 bases of the junction unmatched. DNA for the CDR3: TGTGCCACCAGCAGAGTCGGACAGGGGGATGGCTACACCTTC. Amino acids: CATSRVGQGDGYTF.

The rearrangement joins TRBV7-2 to TRBJ2-3, with no clear D. This CDR3 has 13 amino acids. Germline-derived CDR1 and CDR2 are SGHTA and FQGNSA. Trimming took off 1 base at V and 4 bases at J, with 6 bases between the two ends. CDR3: CASSLDMADTQYF. The CDR3 DNA sequence: TGTGCCAGCAGCTTAGACATGGCAGATACGCAGTATTTT.

The gene calls are TRBV20-1 and TRBJ2-7; the D gene is possibly TRBD1 (5 bases). This CDR3 region has 15 residues. The V end lost 4 bases, the J end lost 1 base, and 17 bases lay between the germline ends. Germline V gene lookup returns CDR1 DFQATT and CDR2 SNEGSKA (reference sequence). CDR3 DNA: TGCAGTGCTAAGGACATGGGCGGCCTATCCTACGAGCAGTACTTC. Translating it yields CSAKDMGGLSYEQYF.

The chain combines TRBV19 with TRBJ1-5; 9 nucleotides align to TRBD1. V trimming: 1 base; J trimming: 3 bases; junction bases outside the gene matches: 7. Germline CDR1 and CDR2: LNHDA and SQIVND (reference sequence). This CDR3 has 17 amino acids. The CDR3 DNA is TGTGCCAGTAGTATAGTCAACAGGGGGCTGGTCAATCAGCCCCAGCATTTT. Its protein is CASSIVNRGLVNQPQHF. Looking up the rest from reference TRBV19 and TRBJ1-5 gives the full variable domain: DGGITQSPKYLFRKEGQNVTLSCEQNLNHDAMYWYRQDPGQGLRLIYYSQIVNDFQKGDIAEGYSVSREKKESFPLTVTSAQKNPTAFYLCASSIVNRGLVNQPQHFGDGTRLSIL.

In its sample, this clonotype was seen a few times. This chain's CDR3 is CAISDLRVRGYTF. DNA of the CDR3: TGTGCCATCAGTGATCTCAGGGTCCGTGGCTACACCTTC. The V call is TRBV10-3, the J call TRBJ1-2; possibly TRBD1 for D (5 bases). This CDR3 region has 13 residues. The ends were cut back, 3 bases at V and 7 bases at J, with 12 bases in the middle. Germline assignment: CDR1 ENHRY and CDR2 SYGVKD.

This clonotype has only a few counts. V and J are TRBV18 and TRBJ2-7; D gene unclear. The CDR3 runs to 11 residues. V lost 6 bases and J 4 bases, leaving 7 bases between the germline ends. The germline V gene has CDR1 KGHSH and CDR2 LQKENI. The CDR3 here is CASSTQYEQYF. CDR3 bases: TGTGCCAGCTCTACCCAGTACGAGCAGTACTTC.

The CDR3 nucleotides read TGTGCCAGCAGTGACCCGGGACAGGGCTTGAGAGGCGAGCAGTACTTC. Residues: CASSDPGQGLRGEQYF. V and J are TRBV27 and TRBJ2-7, with 9 bases that match TRBD1. The germline V gene has CDR1 MNHEY and CDR2 SMNVEV (reference sequence). J lost 6 bases, V lost 5 bases, and 14 bases had no gene match. This CDR3 is 16 amino acids long.

This clonotype was detected only a few times. V gene TRBV5-4 combines with J gene TRBJ2-7; D possibly matches TRBD1 or TRBD2 (5 bases each). Germline assignment: CDR1 SGHNT and CDR2 YYREEE (reference sequence). The ends were cut back, 4 bases at V and 13 bases at J, with 21 bases in the middle. The CDR3 spans 13 residues. CDR3 coding DNA: TGTGCCAGCAGCCAGACCCGGGACCTTCCTTCCTACTTC. It translates to CASSQTRDLPSYF.

This chain connects TRBV12-3 or TRBV12-4 to TRBJ2-1; 7 nucleotides match TRBD1. Trimming removed 4 bases from V and 10 bases from J; junction bases left unmatched: 7. The CDR3 contains 13 residues. The CDR3 reads CASSSNRGGEQFF. The CDR3 nucleotides are TGTGCCAGCAGTTCAAACAGGGGCGGCGAGCAGTTCTTC.

This clonotype was detected many times. This chain connects TRBV7-8 to TRBJ2-3, with 14 bases matching TRBD2. Germline V lookup: CDR1 SGHVS, CDR2 FQNEAQ. V was pared by 4 bases and J by 5 bases, with 11 bases of the junction left unmatched. The CDR3 runs 18 residues. CDR3 loop: CASSSGTSGSGVRDTQYF. The DNA for the CDR3 is TGTGCCAGCAGCTCCGGGACTAGCGGGAGTGGGGTTCGAGATACGCAGTATTTT.

The J gene is TRBJ2-7, the V gene TRBV6-1, with D unclear. The CDR3 runs 13 residues. V lost 6 bases, J lost 0 bases, and 9 bases lay in between. Looked up from germline, CDR1 is MNHNS and CDR2 is SASEGT. This CDR3 is CASRRSSSYEQYF. The CDR3 nucleotides read TGTGCCAGCAGGAGAAGTAGCTCCTACGAGCAGTACTTC.

This clonotype occurred a few times. This chain links TRBV12-3 or TRBV12-4 with TRBJ2-3; D is uncertain. The CDR3 loop spans 15 amino acids. Between the trimmed V and J ends, which lost 3 bases and 0 bases, there was a span of 10 bases. The CDR3 DNA follows: TGTGCCAGCAGTTTCCTGCTGACTAGCACAGATACGCAGTATTTT. It yields the protein CASSFLLTSTDTQYF.

This clonotype has at least ten counts. This chain joins TRBV2 and TRBJ2-2, with unresolved D. Trimming took 5 bases from V and 6 from J, leaving 7 bases between them. The CDR3 has 12 residues. Germline CDR1 and CDR2: SNHLY and FYNNEI. CDR3 sequence reads: CASSMSSGELFF. The CDR3 DNA reads as TGTGCCAGCAGTATGTCTTCCGGGGAGCTGTTTTTT.

The CDR3 region is CATHRVGFSYEQYF. The CDR3 DNA reads as TGTGCCACCCACAGGGTGGGGTTCTCCTACGAGCAGTACTTC. V gene TRBV27 combines with J gene TRBJ2-7; TRBD1 is a possible D gene (6 bases). CDR1 MNHEY and CDR2 SMNVEV come from the germline V gene (reference sequence). There are 14 residues in the CDR3. The V gene lost 10 bases and the J gene lost 0 bases, with 16 bases spanning the gap.

This chain joins TRBV27 and TRBJ2-5; no firm D call. Trimming left V 6 bases short and J 4 bases short, with 18 bases between. The germline gives CDR1 MNHEY, CDR2 SMNVEV (reference sequence). This CDR3 spans 15 amino acids. The chain's CDR3 is CASRTLLGNGETQYF. The CDR3 coding sequence is TGTGCCAGCAGAACCCTGTTGGGGAATGGAGAGACCCAGTACTTC.